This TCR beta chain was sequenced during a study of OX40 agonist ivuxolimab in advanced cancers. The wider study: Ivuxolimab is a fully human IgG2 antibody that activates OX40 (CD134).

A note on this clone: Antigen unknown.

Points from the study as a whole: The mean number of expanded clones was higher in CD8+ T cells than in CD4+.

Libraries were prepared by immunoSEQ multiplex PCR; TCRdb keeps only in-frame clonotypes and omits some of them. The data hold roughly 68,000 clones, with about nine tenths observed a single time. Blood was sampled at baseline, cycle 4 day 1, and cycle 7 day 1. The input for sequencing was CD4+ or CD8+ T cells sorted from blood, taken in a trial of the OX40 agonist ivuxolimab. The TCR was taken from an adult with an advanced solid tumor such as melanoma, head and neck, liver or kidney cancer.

CDR3: CASSATQGSGNTIYF. The CDR3 DNA is TGTGCCAGCAGTGCGACCCAGGGCTCTGGAAACACCATATATTTT. The chain combines TRBV28 with TRBJ1-3, with D maybe TRBD1 (5 bases). Trimming took off 5 bases at V and 0 bases at J, with 11 bases between the two ends. This CDR3 spans 15 amino acids. CDR1 is MDHEN, CDR2 SYDVKM, per germline. The full variable domain, with the rest looked up from reference TRBV28 and TRBJ1-3, is DVKVTQSSRYLVKRTGEKVFLECVQDMDHENMFWYRQDPGLGLRLIYFSYDVKMKEKGDIPEGYSVSREKKERFSLILESASTNQTSMYLCASSATQGSGNTIYFGEGSWLTVV.